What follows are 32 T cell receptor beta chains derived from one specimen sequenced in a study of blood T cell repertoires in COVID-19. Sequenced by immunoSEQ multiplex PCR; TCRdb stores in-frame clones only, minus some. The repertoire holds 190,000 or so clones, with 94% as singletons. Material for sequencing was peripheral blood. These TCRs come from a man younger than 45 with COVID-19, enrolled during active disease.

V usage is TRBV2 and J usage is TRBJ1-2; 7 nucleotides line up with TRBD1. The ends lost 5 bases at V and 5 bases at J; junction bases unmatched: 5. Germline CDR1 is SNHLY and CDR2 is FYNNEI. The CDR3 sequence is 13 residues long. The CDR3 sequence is CASSPGQNYGYTF. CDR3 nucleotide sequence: TGTGCCAGCAGTCCGGGACAGAATTATGGCTACACCTTC.

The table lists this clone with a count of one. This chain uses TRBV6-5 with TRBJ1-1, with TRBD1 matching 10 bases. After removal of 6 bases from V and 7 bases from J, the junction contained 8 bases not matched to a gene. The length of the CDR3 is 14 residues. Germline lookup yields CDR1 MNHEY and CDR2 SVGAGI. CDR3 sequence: CASRPDRGLGEAFF. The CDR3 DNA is TGTGCCAGCAGACCTGACAGGGGGCTAGGTGAAGCTTTCTTT.

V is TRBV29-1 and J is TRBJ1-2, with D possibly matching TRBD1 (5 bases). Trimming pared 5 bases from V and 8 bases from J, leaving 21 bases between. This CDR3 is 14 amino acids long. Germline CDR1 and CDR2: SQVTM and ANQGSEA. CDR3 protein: CSVLSQGSGGGYTF. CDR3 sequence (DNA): TGCAGCGTTTTGTCCCAGGGCTCTGGTGGGGGCTACACCTTC.

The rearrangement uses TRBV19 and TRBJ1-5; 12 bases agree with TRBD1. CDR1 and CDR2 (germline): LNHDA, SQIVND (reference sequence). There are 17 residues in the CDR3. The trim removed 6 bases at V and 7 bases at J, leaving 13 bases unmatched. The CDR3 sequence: CASSLVPGQGARQPQHF. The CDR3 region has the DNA TGTGCCAGTAGCCTAGTCCCGGGACAGGGGGCACGGCAGCCCCAGCATTTT.

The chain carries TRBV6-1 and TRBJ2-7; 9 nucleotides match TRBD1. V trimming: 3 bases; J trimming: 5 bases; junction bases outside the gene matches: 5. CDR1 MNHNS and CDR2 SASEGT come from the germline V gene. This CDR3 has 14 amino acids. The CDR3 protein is CASSDGQGIHEQYF. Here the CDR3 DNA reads TGTGCCAGCAGTGACGGACAGGGGATCCACGAGCAGTACTTC.

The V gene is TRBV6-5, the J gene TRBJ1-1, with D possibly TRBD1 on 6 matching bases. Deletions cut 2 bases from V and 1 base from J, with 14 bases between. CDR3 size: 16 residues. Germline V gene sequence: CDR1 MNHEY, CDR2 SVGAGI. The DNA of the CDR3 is TGTGCCAGCAGTTACGACGGACAGCGGCCGAACACTGAAGCTTTCTTT. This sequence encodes CASSYDGQRPNTEAFF.

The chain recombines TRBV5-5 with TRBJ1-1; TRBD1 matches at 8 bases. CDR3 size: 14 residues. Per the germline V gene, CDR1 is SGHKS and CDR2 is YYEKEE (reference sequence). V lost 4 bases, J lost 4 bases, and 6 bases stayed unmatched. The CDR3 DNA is TGTGCCAGCAGCCAACCGGACAGGGCCACTGAAGCTTTCTTT. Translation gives CASSQPDRATEAFF. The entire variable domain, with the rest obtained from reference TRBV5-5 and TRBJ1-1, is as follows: DAGVTQSPTHLIKTRGQQVTLRCSPISGHKSVSWYQQVLGQGPQFIFQYYEKEERGRGNFPDRFSARQFPNYSSELNVNALLLGDSALYLCASSQPDRATEAFFGQGTRLTVV.

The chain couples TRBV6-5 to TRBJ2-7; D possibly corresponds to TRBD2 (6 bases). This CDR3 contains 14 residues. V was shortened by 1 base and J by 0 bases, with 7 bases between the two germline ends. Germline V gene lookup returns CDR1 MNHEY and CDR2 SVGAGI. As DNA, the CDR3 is TGTGCCAGCAGTTACTACGGGGGCTCCTACGAGCAGTACTTC. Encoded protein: CASSYYGGSYEQYF.

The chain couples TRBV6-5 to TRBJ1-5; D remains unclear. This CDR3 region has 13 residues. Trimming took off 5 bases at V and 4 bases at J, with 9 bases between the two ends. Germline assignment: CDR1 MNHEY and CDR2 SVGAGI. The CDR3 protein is CASSPRRNQPQHF. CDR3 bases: TGTGCCAGCAGTCCTAGGAGAAATCAGCCCCAGCATTTT.

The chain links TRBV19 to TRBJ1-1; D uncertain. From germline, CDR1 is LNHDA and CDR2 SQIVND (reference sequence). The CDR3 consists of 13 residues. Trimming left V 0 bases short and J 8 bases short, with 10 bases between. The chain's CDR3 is CASSIELRAEAFF. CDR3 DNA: TGTGCCAGTAGTATAGAGCTGCGCGCGGAAGCTTTCTTT.

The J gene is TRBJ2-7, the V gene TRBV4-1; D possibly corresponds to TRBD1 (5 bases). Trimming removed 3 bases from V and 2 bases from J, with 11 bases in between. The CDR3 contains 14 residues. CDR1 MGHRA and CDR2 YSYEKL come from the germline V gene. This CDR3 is CASSQETAAYEQYF. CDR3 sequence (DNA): TGCGCCAGCAGCCAGGAGACAGCTGCCTACGAGCAGTACTTC.

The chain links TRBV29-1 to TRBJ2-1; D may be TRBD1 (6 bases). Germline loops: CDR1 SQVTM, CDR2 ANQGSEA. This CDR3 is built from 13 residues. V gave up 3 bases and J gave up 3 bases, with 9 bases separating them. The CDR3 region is CSVDRGHYNEQFF. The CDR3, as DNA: TGCAGCGTTGACCGGGGACACTACAATGAGCAGTTCTTC.

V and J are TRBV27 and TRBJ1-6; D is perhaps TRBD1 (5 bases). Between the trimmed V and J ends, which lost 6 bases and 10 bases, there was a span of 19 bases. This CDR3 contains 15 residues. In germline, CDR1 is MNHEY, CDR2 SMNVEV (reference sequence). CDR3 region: CASSSGPLRGSPLHF. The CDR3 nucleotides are TGTGCCAGCAGCTCCGGCCCCCTACGGGGGTCACCCCTCCACTTT.

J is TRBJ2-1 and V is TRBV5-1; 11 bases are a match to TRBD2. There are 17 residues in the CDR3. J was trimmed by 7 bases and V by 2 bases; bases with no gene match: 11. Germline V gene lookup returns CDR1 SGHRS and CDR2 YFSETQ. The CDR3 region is CASSLYLAGGQVNEQFF. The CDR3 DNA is TGCGCCAGCAGCTTATACCTAGCGGGGGGCCAGGTAAATGAGCAGTTCTTC.

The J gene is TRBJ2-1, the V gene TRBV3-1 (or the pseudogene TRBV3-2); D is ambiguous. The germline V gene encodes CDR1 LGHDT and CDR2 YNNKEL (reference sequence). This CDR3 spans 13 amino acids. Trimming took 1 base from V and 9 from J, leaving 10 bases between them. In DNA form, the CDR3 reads TGTGCCAGCAGCCAAGGGTGGAGCGTTGAGCAGTTCTTC. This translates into CASSQGWSVEQFF.

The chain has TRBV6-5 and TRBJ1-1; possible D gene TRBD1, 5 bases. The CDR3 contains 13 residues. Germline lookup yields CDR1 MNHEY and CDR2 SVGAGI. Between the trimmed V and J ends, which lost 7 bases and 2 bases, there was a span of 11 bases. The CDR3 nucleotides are TGTGCCAGCACTTCAGACAGAAACACTGAAGCTTTCTTT. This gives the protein CASTSDRNTEAFF.

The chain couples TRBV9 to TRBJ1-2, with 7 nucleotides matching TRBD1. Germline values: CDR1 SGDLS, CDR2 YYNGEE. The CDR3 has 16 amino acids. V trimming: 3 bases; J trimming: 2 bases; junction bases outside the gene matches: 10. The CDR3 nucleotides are TGTGCCAGCAGCGCAAACCCCGGGACAGAGAACTATGGCTACACCTTC. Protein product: CASSANPGTENYGYTF.

CDR3 sequence reads: CASRPTGEGWYF. The CDR3 nucleotides are TGTGCCAGCAGGCCGACAGGCGAGGGCTGGTACTTC. This chain uses TRBV6-5 with TRBJ2-7; D is possibly TRBD1 (6 bases). The CDR3 has 12 amino acids. Between the trimmed V and J ends, which lost 6 bases and 12 bases, there was a span of 18 bases. CDR1 and CDR2 from the germline V gene are MNHEY and SVGAGI.

Here the CDR3 DNA reads TGTGCCAGCAGTGCCACATTCATAAATTCACCCCTCCACTTT. Its protein product is CASSATFINSPLHF. The chain links TRBV2 to TRBJ1-6; D uncertain. This CDR3 has 14 amino acids. With 4 bases removed from V and 7 bases from J, the gap between germline ends came to 11 bases. Germline-derived CDR1 and CDR2 are SNHLY and FYNNEI. The variable domain in full, with the rest retrieved from reference TRBV2 and TRBJ1-6, is EPEVTQTPSHQVTQMGQEVILRCVPISNHLYFYWYRQILGQKVEFLVSFYNNEISEKSEIFDDQFSVERPDGSNFTLKIRSTKLEDSAMYFCASSATFINSPLHFGNGTRLTVT.

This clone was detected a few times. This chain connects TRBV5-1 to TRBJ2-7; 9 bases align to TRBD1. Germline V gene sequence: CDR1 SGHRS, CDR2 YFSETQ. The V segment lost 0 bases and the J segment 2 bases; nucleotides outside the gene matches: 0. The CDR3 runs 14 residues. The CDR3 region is CASSLGTGAYEQYF. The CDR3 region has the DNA TGCGCCAGCAGCTTGGGGACAGGGGCCTACGAGCAGTACTTC. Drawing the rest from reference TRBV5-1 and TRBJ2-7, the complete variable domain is KAGVTQTPRYLIKTRGQQVTLSCSPISGHRSVSWYQQTPGQGLQFLFEYFSETQRNKGNFPGRFSGRQFSNSRSEMNVSTLELGDSALYLCASSLGTGAYEQYFGPGTRLTVT.

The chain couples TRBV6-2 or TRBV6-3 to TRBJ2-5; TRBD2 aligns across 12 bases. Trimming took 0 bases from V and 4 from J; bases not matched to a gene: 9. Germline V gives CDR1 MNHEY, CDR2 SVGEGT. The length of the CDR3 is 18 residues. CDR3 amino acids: CASSYSTSGGKRRETQYF. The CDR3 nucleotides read TGTGCCAGCAGTTACTCGACTAGCGGGGGCAAAAGACGAGAGACCCAGTACTTC.

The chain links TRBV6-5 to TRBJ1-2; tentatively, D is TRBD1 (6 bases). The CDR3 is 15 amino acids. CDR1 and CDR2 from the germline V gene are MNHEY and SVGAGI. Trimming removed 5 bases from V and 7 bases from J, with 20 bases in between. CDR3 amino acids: CASSQPPGGRGGYTF. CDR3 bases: TGTGCCAGCAGTCAGCCACCGGGGGGGCGCGGTGGCTACACCTTC.

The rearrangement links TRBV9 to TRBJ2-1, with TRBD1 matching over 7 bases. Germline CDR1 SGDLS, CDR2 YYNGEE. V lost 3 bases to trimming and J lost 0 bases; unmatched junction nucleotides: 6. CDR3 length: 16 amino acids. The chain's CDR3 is CASSAGTASSYNEQFF. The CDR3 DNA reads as TGTGCCAGCAGCGCCGGGACAGCGAGCTCCTACAATGAGCAGTTCTTC.

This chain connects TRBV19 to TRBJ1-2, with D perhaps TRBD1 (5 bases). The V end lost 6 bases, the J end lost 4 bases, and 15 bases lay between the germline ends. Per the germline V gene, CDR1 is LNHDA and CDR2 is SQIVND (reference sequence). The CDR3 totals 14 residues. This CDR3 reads CASRFGPTGYGYTF. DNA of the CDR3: TGTGCCAGTAGATTTGGCCCAACAGGCTATGGCTACACCTTC. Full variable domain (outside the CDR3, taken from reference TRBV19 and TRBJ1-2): DGGITQSPKYLFRKEGQNVTLSCEQNLNHDAMYWYRQDPGQGLRLIYYSQIVNDFQKGDIAEGYSVSREKKESFPLTVTSAQKNPTAFYLCASRFGPTGYGYTFGSGTRLTVV.

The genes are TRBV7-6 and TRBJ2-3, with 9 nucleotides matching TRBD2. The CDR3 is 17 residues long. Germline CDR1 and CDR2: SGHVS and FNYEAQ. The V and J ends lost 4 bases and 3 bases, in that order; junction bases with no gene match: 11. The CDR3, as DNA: TGTGCCAGCAGCTGGGATCCACCGGGACTAGCTACAGATACGCAGTATTTT. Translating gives CASSWDPPGLATDTQYF.

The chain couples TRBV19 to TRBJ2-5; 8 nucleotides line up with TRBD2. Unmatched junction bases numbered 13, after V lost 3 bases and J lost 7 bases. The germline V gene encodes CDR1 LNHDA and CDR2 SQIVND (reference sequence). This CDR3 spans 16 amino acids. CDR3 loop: CASSIRSGGGPGTQYF. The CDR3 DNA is TGTGCCAGTAGTATCAGGTCCGGCGGGGGGCCCGGGACCCAGTACTTC.

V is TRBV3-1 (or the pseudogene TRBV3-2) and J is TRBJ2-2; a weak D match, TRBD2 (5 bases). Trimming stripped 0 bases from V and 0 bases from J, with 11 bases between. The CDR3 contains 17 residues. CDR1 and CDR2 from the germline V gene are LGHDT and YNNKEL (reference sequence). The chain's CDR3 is CASSQDKETTNTGELFF. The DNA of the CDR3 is TGTGCCAGCAGCCAAGATAAGGAGACTACGAACACCGGGGAGCTGTTTTTT.

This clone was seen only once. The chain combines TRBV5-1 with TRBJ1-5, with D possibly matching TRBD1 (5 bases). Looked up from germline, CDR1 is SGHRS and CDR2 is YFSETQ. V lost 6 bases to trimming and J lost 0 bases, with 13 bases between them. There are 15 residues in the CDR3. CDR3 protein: CASKEGSVSNQPQHF. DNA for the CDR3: TGCGCCAGCAAGGAGGGGTCTGTTAGCAATCAGCCCCAGCATTTT.

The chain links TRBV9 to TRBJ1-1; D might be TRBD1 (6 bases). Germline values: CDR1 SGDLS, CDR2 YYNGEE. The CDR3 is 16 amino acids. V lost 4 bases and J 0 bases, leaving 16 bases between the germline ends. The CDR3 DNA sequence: TGTGCCAGCAGCCCGCGGGTGGGGGCCATGAACACTGAAGCTTTCTTT. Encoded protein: CASSPRVGAMNTEAFF.

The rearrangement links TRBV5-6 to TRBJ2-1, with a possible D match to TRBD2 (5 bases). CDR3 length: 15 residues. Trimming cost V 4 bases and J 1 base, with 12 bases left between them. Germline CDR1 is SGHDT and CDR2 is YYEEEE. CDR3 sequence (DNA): TGTGCCAGCAGCCCTCGGGGTTCATCCTACAATGAGCAGTTCTTC. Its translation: CASSPRGSSYNEQFF.

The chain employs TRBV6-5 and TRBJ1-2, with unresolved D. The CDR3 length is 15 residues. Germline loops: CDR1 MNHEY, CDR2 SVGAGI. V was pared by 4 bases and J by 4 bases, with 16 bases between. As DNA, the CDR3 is TGTGCCAGCAGTTTTGGTTTGTCACACCCCTATGGCTACACCTTC. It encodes CASSFGLSHPYGYTF.

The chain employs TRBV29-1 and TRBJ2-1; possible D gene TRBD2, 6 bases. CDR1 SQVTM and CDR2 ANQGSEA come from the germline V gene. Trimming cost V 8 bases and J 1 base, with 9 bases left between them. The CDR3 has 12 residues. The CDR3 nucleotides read TGCAGCTCGGGACTGTCCTACAATGAGCAGTTCTTC. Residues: CSSGLSYNEQFF.